The clone carrying this T cell receptor beta chain has ten or more counts. Its target is not known. Germline V gives CDR1 MDHEN, CDR2 SYDVKM. There are 16 residues in the CDR3. Trimming cost V 3 bases and J 0 bases, with 11 bases left between them. The record originates from a study of neurological immune-mediated disorders. Regarding the study as a whole: Phylogenetic grouping assigned the repertoires of 18 of 34 multiple sclerosis patients to a single cluster of related CDR3 sequences. This cluster may be a repertoire-level signature.

Time point of the sample: longitudinal time-point 3. cDNA synthesis was performed by 5'RACE with 10-nucleotide random UMIs. TCRdb reprocessed the 5' RACE reads via MiXCR and lists one record per CDR3 protein. The sample gives approximately 84,000 distinct CDR3 sequences, 3.5% to 4.5% of which show up once; 5.7% is in the top ten. The receptor was derived from a woman aged 60 to 75 with multiple sclerosis. The V and J genes are TRBV28 and TRBJ2-2; no definite D call. The specimen was PBMCs. In DNA form, the CDR3 reads TGTGCCAGCAGTTTGGAACCCACGCCGAACACCGGGGAGCTGTTTTTT. This translates into CASSLEPTPNTGELFF.